This entry lists 23 T cell receptor beta chains sequenced from one sample in a study of T cells after somatic rescue of genetic block (dated by TCRdb to 2018 to 2021). The library was obtained by the immunoSEQ multiplex PCR assay. This is the immuneACCESS table as TCRdb keeps it, with only in-frame sequences that have V and J called. A part of the clones is gone; compared with another copy, unresolved V genes explain less than half, and the rest is unexplained. In all, the sample holds approximately 78,000 clones, and approximately 91% of those were seen once. 2.5% to 3% of the sample goes to the ten largest clones. Sequenced material: peripheral blood mononuclear cells (PBMCs). These receptors were taken from a man in his thirties or forties.

The chain is built from TRBV4-1 and TRBJ1-1; tentatively, D is TRBD1 (6 bases). The CDR3 length is 15 residues. V dropped 2 bases and J dropped 0 bases, with 10 bases sitting between them. CDR1 and CDR2 from the germline V gene are MGHRA and YSYEKL. The chain's CDR3 is CASSQQQGVNTEAFF. The CDR3 nucleotides read TGCGCCAGCAGCCAACAACAGGGAGTGAACACTGAAGCTTTCTTT.

The gene calls are TRBV6-6 and TRBJ2-7, with 10 bases lining up with TRBD2. This CDR3 comprises 16 residues. The V segment lost 4 bases and the J segment 5 bases; nucleotides outside the gene matches: 11. From germline, CDR1 is MNHNY and CDR2 SVGAGI (reference sequence). The CDR3 sequence: CASSLPAGGAWDEQYF. The CDR3 DNA reads TGTGCCAGCAGTTTACCAGCGGGGGGGGCGTGGGACGAGCAGTACTTC.

This clone appeared once. V is TRBV5-4 and J is TRBJ1-1; D not resolved. The CDR3 totals 12 residues. Trimming shortened V by 0 bases and J by 8 bases, and 8 bases separated the two germline ends. The germline gives CDR1 SGHNT, CDR2 YYREEE (reference sequence). CDR3 residues: CASSLGLGEAFF. The DNA of the CDR3 is TGTGCCAGCAGCTTGGGTCTAGGGGAAGCTTTCTTT.

The chain is built from TRBV19 and TRBJ1-1; unclear D gene. Germline loops: CDR1 LNHDA, CDR2 SQIVND (reference sequence). The CDR3 has 11 amino acids. The V gene lost 5 bases and the J gene lost 5 bases, with 6 bases spanning the gap. CDR3 residues: CASSERTEAFF. The CDR3 coding sequence is TGTGCCAGTAGTGAGCGGACTGAAGCTTTCTTT.

The gene calls are TRBV4-1 and TRBJ2-1, with TRBD1 as a possible D gene (5 bases). The CDR3 covers 14 residues. V was trimmed by 2 bases and J by 7 bases, leaving 12 bases between them. Germline V gene data show CDR1 as MGHRA and CDR2 as YSYEKL. The CDR3 bases are TGCGCCAGCAGCCAACCAGGGCTGGGAAATGAGCAGTTCTTC. Translating it yields CASSQPGLGNEQFF.

At least ten counts were recorded for this clone. V is TRBV6-6 and J is TRBJ2-7; TRBD1 agrees at 10 bases. Per germline, CDR1 MNHNY and CDR2 SVGAGI (reference sequence). This CDR3 region has 14 residues. Losses at the gene ends were 7 bases for V and 5 bases for J; bases not matched to a gene: 8. The CDR3 nucleotides read TGTGCCAGCAAGGGACAGGGGATAAGGGACGAGCAGTACTTC. Protein: CASKGQGIRDEQYF.

The chain joins TRBV7-9 to TRBJ1-2; the match to TRBD1 covers 8 bases. The CDR3 consists of 12 residues. Germline loops: CDR1 SEHNR, CDR2 FQNEAQ (reference sequence). V shed 5 bases and J 7 bases; nucleotides not matched to a gene: 3. The CDR3 nucleotides read TGTGCCAGCAGCCCAGGGGGCAGTGGCTACACCTTC. Translated, it gives CASSPGGSGYTF.

The CDR3 sequence is CASSPGQGGPQYF. The CDR3 nucleotides read TGTGCCAGCAGCCCGGGACAGGGTGGGCCGCAGTATTTT. The V call is TRBV7-7, the J call TRBJ2-3; 9 positions agree with TRBD1. J gave up 10 bases and V 5 bases, and 7 bases lay outside the gene matches. This CDR3 contains 13 residues. The germline gives CDR1 SSHAT, CDR2 FNYEAQ (reference sequence).

V is TRBV4-1 and J is TRBJ1-2; perhaps TRBD1 as D (5 bases). There are 15 residues in the CDR3. Germline V gene data show CDR1 as MGHRA and CDR2 as YSYEKL. V gave up 1 base and J gave up 8 bases, with 17 bases separating them. DNA of the CDR3: TGCGCCAGCAGCCAAGGTGACAGACATTTGGGGGGCTACACCTTC. It yields the protein CASSQGDRHLGGYTF.

The V gene is TRBV5-5, the J gene TRBJ1-2; D may be TRBD1 (5 bases). V shed 2 bases and J shed 2 bases, with 7 bases lying between them. CDR3 length: 13 amino acids. The germline gives CDR1 SGHKS, CDR2 YYEKEE (reference sequence). The CDR3 here is CASSFDSNYGYTF. The DNA of the CDR3 is TGTGCCAGCAGCTTCGACAGCAACTATGGCTACACCTTC.

This rearrangement joins TRBV5-5 to TRBJ1-2; possibly TRBD1 for D (5 bases). The CDR3 consists of 13 residues. V lost 4 bases and J 3 bases, leaving 10 bases between the germline ends. CDR1 SGHKS and CDR2 YYEKEE come from the germline V gene (reference sequence). The CDR3 loop reads CASSPTGDYGYTF. The CDR3 DNA reads TGTGCCAGCAGCCCCACAGGAGACTATGGCTACACCTTC.

V usage is TRBV4-3 and J usage is TRBJ2-2; D not resolved. Trimming shortened V by 0 bases and J by 7 bases, and 9 bases separated the two germline ends. CDR1 and CDR2 from the germline V gene are LGHNA and YSLEER. This CDR3 has 14 amino acids. CDR3 nucleotides: TGCGCCAGCAGCCAAGATAAGACCCTCGGGGAGCTGTTTTTT. The encoded protein is CASSQDKTLGELFF.

V usage is TRBV7-7 and J usage is TRBJ1-2, with 7 bases aligning to TRBD1. The V segment lost 6 bases and the J segment 0 bases; nucleotides outside the gene matches: 7. The CDR3 has 15 amino acids. The germline gives CDR1 SSHAT, CDR2 FNYEAQ (reference sequence). The CDR3 region has the DNA TGTGCCAGCAGACCTAGACAGGGCGCTAACTATGGCTACACCTTC. Protein: CASRPRQGANYGYTF.

The chain carries TRBV11-2 and TRBJ2-3; no clear D. The CDR3 extends over 13 amino acids. Looked up from germline, CDR1 is SGHAT and CDR2 is FQNNGV. V lost 5 bases and J 5 bases, leaving 11 bases between the germline ends. The DNA for the CDR3 is TGTGCCAGCAGCGTAGGATGGAGAGATACGCAGTATTTT. This encodes CASSVGWRDTQYF.

V and J are TRBV19 and TRBJ2-2; D unclear. Trimming removed 4 bases from V and 4 bases from J, with 7 bases in between. CDR1 and CDR2 (germline): LNHDA, SQIVND (reference sequence). The CDR3 sequence is 13 residues long. CDR3: CASSTFSTGELFF. The CDR3 DNA follows: TGTGCCAGTAGTACGTTTAGCACCGGGGAGCTGTTTTTT.

This chain connects TRBV27 to TRBJ2-3; no clear D. Trimming left V 7 bases short and J 3 bases short, with 11 bases between. The CDR3 has 13 residues. Germline CDR1 and CDR2: MNHEY and SMNVEV (reference sequence). The CDR3 DNA sequence: TGTGCCAGCACCAGACTGAATACAGATACGCAGTATTTT. This gives the protein CASTRLNTDTQYF.

The chain uses TRBV5-1 and TRBJ2-5; possible D gene TRBD1, 5 bases. CDR3 length: 16 amino acids. Looked up from germline, CDR1 is SGHRS and CDR2 is YFSETQ. Trimming stripped 4 bases from V and 3 bases from J, with 19 bases between. The CDR3 protein is CASSAAWGSREETQYF. The CDR3 DNA is TGCGCCAGCAGCGCTGCGTGGGGCAGTAGGGAAGAGACCCAGTACTTC.

V usage is TRBV19 and J usage is TRBJ2-3; no clear D. Trimming shortened V by 7 bases and J by 4 bases, and 15 bases separated the two germline ends. The CDR3 length is 14 residues. Germline V gene data show CDR1 as LNHDA and CDR2 as SQIVND (reference sequence). The DNA for the CDR3 is TGTGCCAGTAAGCGCTTGTCGGCGGCAGATACGCAGTATTTT. As protein: CASKRLSAADTQYF.

The genes are TRBV15 and TRBJ2-1, with D unclear. Trimming removed 1 base from V and 2 bases from J, with 9 bases in between. This CDR3 has 15 residues. The germline gives CDR1 LNHNV, CDR2 YYDKDF (reference sequence). The CDR3 here is CATSRGSRPYNEQFF. CDR3 nucleotide sequence: TGTGCCACCAGCAGAGGGAGCCGACCCTACAATGAGCAGTTCTTC.

The chain uses TRBV4-3 and TRBJ2-3; 8 bases are a match to TRBD1. Trimming took 4 bases from V and 4 from J; bases not matched to a gene: 7. Germline values: CDR1 LGHNA, CDR2 YSLEER. The CDR3 is made up of 15 amino acids. CDR3 sequence: CASSRDRTLADTQYF. CDR3 bases: TGCGCCAGCAGCCGGGACAGGACCCTGGCAGATACGCAGTATTTT.

This chain joins TRBV11-2 and TRBJ2-7, with 8 positions matching TRBD1. Germline V gene data show CDR1 as SGHAT and CDR2 as FQNNGV. J gave up 6 bases and V 0 bases, and 7 bases lay outside the gene matches. The CDR3 consists of 15 residues. In nucleotides, the CDR3 is TGTGCCAGCAGCTTAGAGGCCAGGGGGCGAGGCGAGCAGTACTTC. It encodes CASSLEARGRGEQYF.

V gene TRBV7-9 combines with J gene TRBJ1-5; D is perhaps TRBD1 (5 bases). The germline V gene encodes CDR1 SEHNR and CDR2 FQNEAQ (reference sequence). The CDR3 is 14 amino acids. V was cut by 5 bases and J by 6 bases, with 14 bases left in between. The CDR3 DNA is TGTGCCAGCAGCGACGGGGGGGTTTCTCAGCCCCAGCATTTT. It is translated as CASSDGGVSQPQHF.

The chain couples TRBV5-1 to TRBJ2-7, with TRBD1 identical over 7 bases. This CDR3 is built from 14 residues. V lost 7 bases, J lost 0 bases, and 7 bases stayed unmatched. Germline V gene sequence: CDR1 SGHRS, CDR2 YFSETQ. The chain's CDR3 is CASSGTEDSYEQYF. The CDR3 bases are TGCGCCAGCTCCGGGACAGAGGACTCCTACGAGCAGTACTTC. The entire variable domain, with the rest obtained from reference TRBV5-1 and TRBJ2-7, is as follows: KAGVTQTPRYLIKTRGQQVTLSCSPISGHRSVSWYQQTPGQGLQFLFEYFSETQRNKGNFPGRFSGRQFSNSRSEMNVSTLELGDSALYLCASSGTEDSYEQYFGPGTRLTVT.